This entry features one T cell receptor (beta chain) sequence. No antigen is known for it. Germline CDR1 is LNHDA and CDR2 is SQIVND (reference sequence). CDR3 length: 14 residues. V was clipped by 3 bases and J by 7 bases, with 15 bases between them. The sample belongs to a study of T cell responses to AZD1222 COVID-19 vaccine. General study points: Baseline seropositives among AZD1222 recipients totaled only six.

The protocol was immunoSEQ multiplex PCR, while the TCRdb copy is restricted to in-frame clones and leaves out a portion. Here the sample spans over 100,000 clones, 87% being singletons. The clonotype was recovered from an adult who received the AZD1222 COVID-19 vaccine. The sample in question was peripheral blood, obtained 28 days after the second AZD1222 dose. The genes are TRBV19 and TRBJ1-1; no definite D call. DNA of the CDR3: TGTGCCAGTAGTATCGCCGGGAGACGAGTTGAAGCTTTCTTT. Encoded protein: CASSIAGRRVEAFF. The full variable domain, with the rest looked up from reference TRBV19 and TRBJ1-1, is DGGITQSPKYLFRKEGQNVTLSCEQNLNHDAMYWYRQDPGQGLRLIYYSQIVNDFQKGDIAEGYSVSREKKESFPLTVTSAQKNPTAFYLCASSIAGRRVEAFFGQGTRLTVV.